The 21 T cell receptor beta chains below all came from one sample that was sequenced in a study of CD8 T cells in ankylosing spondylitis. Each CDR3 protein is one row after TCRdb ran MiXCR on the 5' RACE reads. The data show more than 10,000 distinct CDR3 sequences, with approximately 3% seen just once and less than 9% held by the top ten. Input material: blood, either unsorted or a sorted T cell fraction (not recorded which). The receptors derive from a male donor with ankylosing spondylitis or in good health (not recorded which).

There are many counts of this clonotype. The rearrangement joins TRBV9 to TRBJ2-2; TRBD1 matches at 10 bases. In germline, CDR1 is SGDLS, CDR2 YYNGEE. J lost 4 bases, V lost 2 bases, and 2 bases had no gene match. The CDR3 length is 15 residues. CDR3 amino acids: CASSVWDRGTGELFF. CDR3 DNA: TGTGCCAGCAGCGTTTGGGACAGGGGCACCGGGGAGCTGTTTTTT.

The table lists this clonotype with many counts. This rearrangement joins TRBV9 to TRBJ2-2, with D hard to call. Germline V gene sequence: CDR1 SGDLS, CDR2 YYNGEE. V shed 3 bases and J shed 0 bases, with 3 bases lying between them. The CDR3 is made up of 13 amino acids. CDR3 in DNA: TGTGCCAGCAGCGAGGCGAACACCGGGGAGCTGTTTTTT. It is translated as CASSEANTGELFF.

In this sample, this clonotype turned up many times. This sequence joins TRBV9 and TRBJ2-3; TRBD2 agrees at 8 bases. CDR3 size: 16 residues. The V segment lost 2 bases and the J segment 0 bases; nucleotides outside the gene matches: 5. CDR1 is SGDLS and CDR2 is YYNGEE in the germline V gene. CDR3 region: CASSVAGGGSTDTQYF. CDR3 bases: TGTGCCAGCAGCGTTGCGGGGGGAGGGAGCACAGATACGCAGTATTTT.

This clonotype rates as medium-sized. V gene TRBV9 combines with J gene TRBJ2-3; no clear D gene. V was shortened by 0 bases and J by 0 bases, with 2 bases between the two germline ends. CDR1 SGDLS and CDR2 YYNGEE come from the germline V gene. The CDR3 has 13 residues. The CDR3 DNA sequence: TGTGCCAGCAGCGTAGCGAGCACAGATACGCAGTATTTT. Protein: CASSVASTDTQYF.

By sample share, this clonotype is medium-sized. The DNA for the CDR3 is TGTGCCAGCAGCGTAGACCCAGGGAGCTACAATGAGCAGTTCTTC. Translation gives CASSVDPGSYNEQFF. V and J are TRBV9 and TRBJ2-1; D may correspond to TRBD1 or TRBD2 (5 bases each). Trimming cost V 0 bases and J 3 bases, with 10 bases left between them. The CDR3 is 15 amino acids. Germline CDR1 is SGDLS and CDR2 is YYNGEE.

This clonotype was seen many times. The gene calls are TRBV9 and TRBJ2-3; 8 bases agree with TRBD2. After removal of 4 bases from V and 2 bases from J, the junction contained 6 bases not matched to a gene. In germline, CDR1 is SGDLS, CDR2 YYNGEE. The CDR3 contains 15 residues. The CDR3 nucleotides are TGTGCCAGCAGCCATACTAGCGGAGACACAGATACGCAGTATTTT. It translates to CASSHTSGDTDTQYF.

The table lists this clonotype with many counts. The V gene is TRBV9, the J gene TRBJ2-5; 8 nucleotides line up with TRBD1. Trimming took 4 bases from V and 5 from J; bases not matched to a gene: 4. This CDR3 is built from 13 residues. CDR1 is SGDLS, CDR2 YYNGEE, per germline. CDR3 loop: CASSRTGLETQYF. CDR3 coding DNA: TGTGCCAGCAGCCGGACAGGGCTGGAGACCCAGTACTTC.

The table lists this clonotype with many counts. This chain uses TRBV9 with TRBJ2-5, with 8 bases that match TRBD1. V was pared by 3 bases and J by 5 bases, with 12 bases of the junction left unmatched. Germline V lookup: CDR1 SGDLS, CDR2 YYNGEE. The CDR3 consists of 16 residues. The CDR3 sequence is CASSGDRGAHRETQYF. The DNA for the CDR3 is TGTGCCAGCAGCGGTGACAGGGGAGCACATAGGGAGACCCAGTACTTC.

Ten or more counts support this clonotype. CDR3 coding DNA: TGTGCCAGCAGCCCACAGGCCTTCCGCACAGATACGCAGTATTTT. Protein product: CASSPQAFRTDTQYF. V is TRBV9 and J is TRBJ2-3; TRBD1 might be the D (5 bases). Per germline, CDR1 SGDLS and CDR2 YYNGEE. This CDR3 has 15 residues. Trimming left V 4 bases short and J 1 base short, with 13 bases between.

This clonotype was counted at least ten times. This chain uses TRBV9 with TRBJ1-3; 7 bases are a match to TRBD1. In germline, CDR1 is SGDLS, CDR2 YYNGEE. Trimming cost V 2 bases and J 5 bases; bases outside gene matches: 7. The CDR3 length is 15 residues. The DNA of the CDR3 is TGTGCCAGCAGCGTTGACAACAGGGGAAGAAACACCATATATTTT. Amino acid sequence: CASSVDNRGRNTIYF.

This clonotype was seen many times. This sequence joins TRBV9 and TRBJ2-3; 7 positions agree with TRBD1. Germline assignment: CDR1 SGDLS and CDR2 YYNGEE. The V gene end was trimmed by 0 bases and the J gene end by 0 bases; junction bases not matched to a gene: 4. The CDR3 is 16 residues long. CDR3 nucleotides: TGTGCCAGCAGCGTAGCTGAGGGGGCCAGCACAGATACGCAGTATTTT. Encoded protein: CASSVAEGASTDTQYF.

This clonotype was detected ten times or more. For the CDR3, the DNA is TGTGCCAGCAGCCCCCGGGAGGGGGGCACCGGGGAGCTGTTTTTT. Its protein is CASSPREGGTGELFF. V gene TRBV9 combines with J gene TRBJ2-2, with 8 positions matching TRBD2. The ends lost 4 bases at V and 4 bases at J; junction bases unmatched: 6. The germline V gene encodes CDR1 SGDLS and CDR2 YYNGEE. The CDR3 covers 15 residues.

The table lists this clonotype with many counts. CDR3 loop: CASSVSSGSTTDTQYF. In DNA form, the CDR3 reads TGTGCCAGCAGCGTTTCTAGCGGGAGTACGACAGATACGCAGTATTTT. J is TRBJ2-3 and V is TRBV9; TRBD2 matches 10 bases. The V gene's germline CDR1 is SGDLS and CDR2 YYNGEE. CDR3 length: 16 residues. V dropped 2 bases and J dropped 3; count of bases not matched to a gene: 6.

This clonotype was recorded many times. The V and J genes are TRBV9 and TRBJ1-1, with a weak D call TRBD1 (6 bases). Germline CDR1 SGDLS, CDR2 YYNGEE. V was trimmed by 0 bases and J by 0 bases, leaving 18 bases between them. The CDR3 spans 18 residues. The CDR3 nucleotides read TGTGCCAGCAGCGTAGAGCCAGGGACAACGATAATGAACACTGAAGCTTTCTTT. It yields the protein CASSVEPGTTIMNTEAFF.

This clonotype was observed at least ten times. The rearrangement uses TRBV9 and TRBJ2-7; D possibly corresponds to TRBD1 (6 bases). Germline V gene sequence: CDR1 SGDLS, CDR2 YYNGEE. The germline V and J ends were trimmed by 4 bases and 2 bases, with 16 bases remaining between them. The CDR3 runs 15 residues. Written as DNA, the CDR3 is TGTGCCAGCAGCTCAGGGGCAGGGGCCGCCTACGAGCAGTACTTC. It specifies CASSSGAGAAYEQYF.

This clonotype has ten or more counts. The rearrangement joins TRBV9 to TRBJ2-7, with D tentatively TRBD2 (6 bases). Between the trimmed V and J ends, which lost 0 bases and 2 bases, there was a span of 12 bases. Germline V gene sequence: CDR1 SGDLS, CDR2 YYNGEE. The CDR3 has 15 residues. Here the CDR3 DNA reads TGTGCCAGCAGCGTAGGGGCGGGGAATGCCTACGAGCAGTACTTC. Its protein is CASSVGAGNAYEQYF. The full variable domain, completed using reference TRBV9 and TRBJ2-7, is DSGVTQTPKHLITATGQRVTLRCSPRSGDLSVYWYQQSLDQGLQFLIQYYNGEERAKGNILERFSAQQFPDLHSELNLSSLELGDSALYFCASSVGAGNAYEQYFGPGTRLTVT.

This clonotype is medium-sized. The CDR3, as DNA: TGTGCCAGCAGCGCCGGGGGCCTGGGGATGGTCTATGGCTACACCTTC. Amino acid sequence: CASSAGGLGMVYGYTF. The chain links TRBV9 to TRBJ1-2; perhaps TRBD1 as D (6 bases). V gave up 3 bases and J gave up 4 bases, with 19 bases separating them. The CDR3 is 16 residues long. Germline CDR1 is SGDLS and CDR2 is YYNGEE. Drawing the rest from reference TRBV9 and TRBJ1-2, the complete variable domain is DSGVTQTPKHLITATGQRVTLRCSPRSGDLSVYWYQQSLDQGLQFLIQYYNGEERAKGNILERFSAQQFPDLHSELNLSSLELGDSALYFCASSAGGLGMVYGYTFGSGTRLTVV.

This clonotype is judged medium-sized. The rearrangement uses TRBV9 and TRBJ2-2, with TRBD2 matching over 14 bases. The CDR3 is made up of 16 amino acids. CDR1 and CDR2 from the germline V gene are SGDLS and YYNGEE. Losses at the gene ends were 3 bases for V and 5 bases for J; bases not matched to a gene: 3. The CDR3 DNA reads TGTGCCAGCAGCGCCCGACTAGCGGGGGGGACCGGGGAGCTGTTTTTT. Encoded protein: CASSARLAGGTGELFF.

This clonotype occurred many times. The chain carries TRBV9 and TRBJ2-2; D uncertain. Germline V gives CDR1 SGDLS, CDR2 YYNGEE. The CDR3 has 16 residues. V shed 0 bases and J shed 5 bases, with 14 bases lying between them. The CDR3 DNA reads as TGTGCCAGCAGCGTAGCAGTCGTTACAGCGACCGGGGAGCTGTTTTTT. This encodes CASSVAVVTATGELFF.

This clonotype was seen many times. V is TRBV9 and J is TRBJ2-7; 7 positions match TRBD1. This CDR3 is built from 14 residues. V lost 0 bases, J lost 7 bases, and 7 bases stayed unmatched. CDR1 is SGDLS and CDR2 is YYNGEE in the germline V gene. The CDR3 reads CASSVGQGVGEQYF. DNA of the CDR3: TGTGCCAGCAGCGTAGGTCAGGGGGTGGGGGAGCAGTACTTC.

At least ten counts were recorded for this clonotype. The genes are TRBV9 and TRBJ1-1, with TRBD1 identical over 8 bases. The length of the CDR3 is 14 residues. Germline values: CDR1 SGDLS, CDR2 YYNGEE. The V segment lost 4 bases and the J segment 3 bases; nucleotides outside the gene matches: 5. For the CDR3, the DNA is TGTGCCAGCAGCCCTCCAGGGGGCCACACTGAAGCTTTCTTT. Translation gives CASSPPGGHTEAFF.